The clone carrying this T cell receptor beta chain was picked up a small number of times. Its antigen is still unknown. Each patient came to thyroid surgery without any prior treatment (of any kind). As handled by the study authors: CDR3 differences across clinicopathological groups were used to build a distant-metastasis classifier for papillary thyroid cancer. TCRdb re-analyzed the PCR reads using MiXCR. Clone size and V and J calls follow TCRdb, not the original study. Of some 31,000 clones listed, more than 3.5% are singletons. This sample was included in a study of metastatic and nonmetastatic thyroid tumors. Across the whole study: Comparison of repertoires was carried out across blood and tumor or nodule tissue from malignant and benign thyroid patients. General study points: Malignant tumors reportedly showed significantly higher TCR beta diversity than benign nodules in both blood and tumor.

The CDR3 loop spans 15 amino acids. Germline CDR1 and CDR2: SGHRS and YFSETQ. Trimming left V 6 bases short and J 7 bases short, with 20 bases between. The origin of this receptor is a female donor with papillary thyroid cancer or a benign thyroid nodule (not recorded which). Some clones in this sample may be carry-over from other donors' samples. The sequencing input was blood. This sequence joins TRBV5-1 and TRBJ1-3; D gene ambiguous. The CDR3 region has the DNA TGCGCCAGCACTCCGGGAACTGTTTGCGGGAACACCATATATTTT. Protein sequence: CASTPGTVCGNTIYF.